This T cell receptor (beta chain) was obtained from a study of human T cells and chemical hapten exposure. Study-level information: Alopecia areata, totalis or universalis was found in mostly female patients. Among samples, TCR yields varied mainly because of small differences in pooled library volume.

Time point described: pre-sensitization, week 0. The treatment was: therapeutic diphenylcyclopropenone sensitization with weekly scalp DPC. Each CDR3 protein is one row after TCRdb ran MiXCR on the RACE reads. Among over 300,000 distinct CDR3 sequences, approximately 5.1% were seen once, and the ten largest hold 2.6%. The V end lost 0 bases, the J end lost 3 bases, and 5 bases lay between the germline ends. CDR3 length: 14 residues. The germline V gene has CDR1 LGHNA and CDR2 YNFKEQ. The chain couples TRBV4-2 to TRBJ2-2; D unresolved. Sequencing used whole blood, obtained in connection with sensitization to the hapten diphenylcyclopropenone (DPC). The TCR comes from a woman aged 45-65 years with alopecia areata. Some clones in this sample may be carry-over from other donors' samples. CDR3 amino acids: CASSQEPDTGELFF. The CDR3 DNA follows: TGTGCCAGCAGCCAAGAACCAGACACCGGGGAGCTGTTTTTT.